This record covers a single TCR beta chain. Its matching antigen is unknown. Other DNA sequences of this sample code for an identical CDR3. CDR3 length: 14 residues. The V end was cut by 6 bases, the J end by 5 bases, with 16 bases between. Germline CDR1 SNHLY, CDR2 FYNNEI. The sample comes from a study of cytomegalovirus exposure and HLA in healthy donors. As for the study in general: An analysis done earlier identified more than 100 million unique TCR beta sequences from about 179 million T cells.

13 Jbeta primers and 60 Vbeta primers were used for the PCR. Assay used: immunoSEQ multiplex PCR; TCRdb lists only in-frame clones, some missing. The top ten hold approximately 1% of the sample, which has 200,000 to 250,000 clones, roughly 89% seen once. Study-wide results and limits: The study designated around 150 TCR beta chains cytomegalovirus-associated. There was a cluster of highly shared sequence variants that was likely a sequencing artifact.

The rearrangement uses TRBV2 and TRBJ1-2, with a tentative D call TRBD1 (6 bases). Material for sequencing was PBMCs. The receptor comes from a young woman in good health and CMV-seronegative. The chain's CDR3 is CASSIRQGRYGYTF. CDR3 nucleotide sequence: TGTGCCAGCAGCATTCGGCAGGGGCGATATGGCTACACCTTC.